A selection of T cell receptor beta chains follows, all from one sample in a study of response to subunit inactivated influenza vaccine. TCRdb ran MiXCR on the RT-PCR reads and lists one entry per CDR3 protein. The sample consists of 650,000 or so distinct CDR3 sequences, roughly 15% of them appearing once. The source material was PBMCs from blood, sampled about 14 days before vaccination. The receptors were sampled from a man aged 45-65 years who received an inactivated influenza vaccine. The conserved cysteine and the conserved F or W are not part of the CDR3 here. The D gene is left open where the match is weak.

d_call v_call cdr3_aa
TRBD2 TRBV9 ASSVAGAGGPYEQY
TRBD2 TRBV7-2 ASSFVISTGTSGRSVGELF
TRBD1 TRBV12-3/TRBV12-4 ASSPGTGVDNSPLH
NA TRBV20-1 SAKVYDTQY
NA TRBV12-3/TRBV12-4 ASSFFSGGLAGLTDTQY
NA TRBV24-1 ATSDNDFVGSADTQY
TRBD2 TRBV7-2 ASSKGGGRAANEQF
NA TRBV12-3/TRBV12-4 ASSFRRANTGELF
NA TRBV28 ASSPPGQYNEQF
NA TRBV11-2 ASSYKRWGSEQY
NA TRBV4-2 ASSQERRGGISSGNTIY
TRBD2 TRBV15 ATSRDFGTRLYNEQF
TRBD1 TRBV15 ATSITGGWTEAF
NA TRBV25-1 ASSDVTATGQY
NA TRBV4-3 ASSQVVTGYEQY
NA TRBV7-9 ASSSVTGTATEAF
NA TRBV29-1 SASTVSYEQY
NA TRBV18 ASSPNLYEQY
TRBD1 TRBV12-3/TRBV12-4 ASTLPGTGVNIQY
TRBD1 TRBV29-1 SVEAARGSGANVLT
TRBD1 TRBV5-1 ASSFPDRGYEQY
TRBD2 TRBV6-2/TRBV6-3 ASSYWLAEYNEQF
NA TRBV7-9 ASSPWDTLTDTQY
NA TRBV9 ASSPLAPHGYT
NA TRBV12-3/TRBV12-4 ASSSGTAGELF
NA TRBV30 AWSVLGTVKNIQY
NA TRBV6-5 ASSYDPTDTQY
NA TRBV30 AWSPLETTQY
TRBD2 TRBV12-3/TRBV12-4 ASSTTSGGTDTQY
NA TRBV9 ASSVVAHTDTQY
TRBD1 TRBV12-3/TRBV12-4 ASSLVLPFRGTGAYEQY
NA TRBV6-1 ASREDSNQPQH
TRBD1 TRBV18 ASSPPGFGQGADTQY